These 5 T cell receptor beta chains originate from one sample sequenced in a study of control samples from healthy donors and cancer patients. Data came from immunoSEQ multiplex PCR; TCRdb stores just in-frame clones and leaves some out. The data show about 180,000 clones, with around 90% seen just once and 1.4% held by the top ten. Sequenced sample: blood. Receptors were obtained from a woman between 45 and 60 years old in good health.

This clone was recorded only once. This chain links TRBV19 with TRBJ2-3, with 15 bases lining up with TRBD2. Germline assignment: CDR1 LNHDA and CDR2 SQIVND (reference sequence). V was pared by 6 bases and J by 5 bases, with 9 bases of the junction left unmatched. The CDR3 sequence is 17 residues long. CDR3 sequence (DNA): TGTGCCAGTAGGCGGGAACGGACTAGCGGGGGGGGAGATACGCAGTATTTT. Encoded protein: CASRRERTSGGGDTQYF.

CDR3: CAATSGINYNEQFF. CDR3 DNA: TGTGCCGCGACTAGCGGGATTAACTACAATGAGCAGTTCTTC. The chain employs TRBV10-3 and TRBJ2-1; TRBD2 matches at 11 bases. The length of the CDR3 is 14 residues. With V trimmed by 11 bases and J by 3 bases, 6 bases remained unmatched. Looked up from germline, CDR1 is ENHRY and CDR2 is SYGVKD.

Only a few counts were recorded for this clone. This chain links TRBV7-3 with TRBJ2-3; 11 bases line up with TRBD2. CDR3 length: 17 amino acids. The V and J ends lost 5 bases and 0 bases, in that order; junction bases with no gene match: 7. The germline V gene encodes CDR1 SGHTA and CDR2 FQGTGA. CDR3 sequence (DNA): TGTGCCAGCAGCCTTAACCGACTAGCGGGAAGCACAGATACGCAGTATTTT. Its translation: CASSLNRLAGSTDTQYF.

The chain has TRBV9 and TRBJ2-1; the match to TRBD2 covers 10 bases. The CDR3 is made up of 15 amino acids. Trimming at V came to 3 bases and at J to 8 bases, leaving 8 bases not matched to a gene. Germline CDR1 is SGDLS and CDR2 is YYNGEE. The CDR3 protein is CASSAERGGFDEQFF. The CDR3 DNA reads as TGTGCCAGCAGCGCGGAGCGGGGGGGCTTCGATGAGCAGTTCTTC.

This chain links TRBV2 with TRBJ1-4; D might be TRBD1 (5 bases). The CDR3 runs 12 residues. Germline loops: CDR1 SNHLY, CDR2 FYNNEI. With 10 bases removed from V and 5 bases from J, the gap between germline ends came to 11 bases. CDR3 nucleotides: TGTGCCATCACAGGCCGGAATGAAAAACTGTTTTTT. Translation: CAITGRNEKLFF.